This T cell receptor (beta chain) was sequenced during a study of blood T cells in healthy people across ages. CDR3 length: 16 residues. Germline CDR1 and CDR2: SGHTA and FQGTGA. Deletions cut 5 bases from V and 1 base from J, with 17 bases between. Sample-barcoded 5' priming and a J-beta primer mix drove a second PCR of 7 to 11 cycles. Via MiXCR, TCRdb re-called the 5' RACE reads, giving one row per CDR3 protein. The sample has roughly 1.5 million distinct CDR3 sequences; 35% to 45% are singletons. Details on this clonotype: Its specificity is not known.

Study-level findings and limits: Per million T cells, TCR beta diversity dropped roughly linearly as age increased.

The sequenced sample was blood. The TCR originated in a woman under 30 in good health. This chain joins TRBV7-3 and TRBJ2-5; D ambiguous. This chain's CDR3 is CASSQVGSRTQETQYF. Here the CDR3 DNA reads TGTGCCAGCAGCCAAGTGGGCAGCCGTACCCAAGAGACCCAGTACTTC.